Listed here is a single T cell receptor beta chain. The data were obtained in a study of technical replicates of blood from several donors. Sequencing was performed with immunoSEQ multiplex PCR; in TCRdb, only in-frame clones are kept and a portion is missing. Of 50,000 to 70,000 clones in the sample, approximately 94% were seen once. V shed 4 bases and J shed 0 bases, with 10 bases lying between them. The CDR3 sequence is 15 residues long. Germline assignment: CDR1 SGHTS and CDR2 YDEGEE. Sequencing used PBMCs. The sequence was collected from a human donor in good health. Some clones in this sample may be carry-over from other donors' samples. The genes are TRBV5-8 and TRBJ1-4, with a weak D call TRBD1 (6 bases). CDR3 DNA sequence: TGTGCCAGCAGCCACAGGGCTGCAACTAATGAAAAACTGTTTTTT. Protein product: CASSHRAATNEKLFF.